The rows below give T cell receptor beta chains drawn from one sample of a study of regulatory T cells in long-lasting Graves disease. MiXCR, applied by TCRdb to the multiplex PCR reads, yields one record per CDR3 protein. The table shows about half a million distinct CDR3 sequences, with 20% to 25% occurring only once. The sample in question was peripheral blood mononuclear cells (PBMCs), obtained when the disease was refractory, from a patient treated with antithyroid drugs. These receptors came from a female donor with Graves disease. CDR3s include the opening cysteine and the closing phenylalanine or tryptophan. D genes are given only for firm matches.

TRBV7-8 TRBD2 CASSVLPGTSVIYQETQYF
TRBV5-5 . CASNPLEFNNEQFF
TRBV28 . CASNSPTNEKLFF
TRBV6-1 . CASNRGGLGKGEQYF
TRBV6-1 . CASLPGVGYEQYF
TRBV18 . CASSPGDKRNEQFF
TRBV7-2 TRBD1 CASSPGQGAANYGYTF
TRBV24-1 . CATSDLGRAPTGELFF
TRBV28 . CASSLAQRAEQPQHF
TRBV6-1 TRBD2 CASSERLAGDKQYF
TRBV6-5 TRBD1 CASSYSDRGPYYGYTF
TRBV29-1 . CSVTPGKDGYTF
TRBV6-9 . CASSLGDKTYEQYF
TRBV20-1 TRBD2 CSARKGLAEASREQYF
TRBV11-2 . CASSPIGGIEQYF
TRBV6-1 TRBD2 CASRSIAGGPYQETQYF
TRBV12-3/TRBV12-4 . CASSLATVITYEQYF
TRBV28 TRBD2 CASSNSGLAGTYEQYF
TRBV12-3/TRBV12-4 . CASTLPTFTDTQYF
TRBV9 TRBD2 CASTGTSGGAFSTGELFF
TRBV12-5 . CATRPLWHTEAFF
TRBV7-2 . CASSSYGDNQPQHF
TRBV27 . CASSLSGHLGYTF
TRBV11-2 TRBD2 CASSLAAGGGEQFF
TRBV28 . CASSPLEGGETQYF
TRBV9 . CASRSSGSLNYGYTF
TRBV27 TRBD2 CASSTSAGGYIQYF
TRBV7-2 TRBD1 CASSVRDRGREQYF
TRBV7-2 TRBD1 CASSSWTGRNTEAFF
TRBV29-1 TRBD2 CSVDTGGPREQYF
TRBV20-1 . CSARSFQGEYQPQHF
TRBV28 TRBD1 CASRRPGQGTGQPQHF
TRBV20-1 . CNRTGAIQETQYF